The 2 T cell receptor beta chains given below trace back to one sample, sequenced in a study of blood T cell repertoires in COVID-19. The protocol was immunoSEQ multiplex PCR, while the TCRdb copy is restricted to in-frame clones and leaves out a portion. The data show 30,000 to 40,000 clones, with more than 85% seen just once and about 0.9% held by the top ten. Sequencing was performed on peripheral blood. Receptors originate from a male donor with active COVID-19.

The table lists this clone with a count of one. The V gene is TRBV7-2, the J gene TRBJ2-7; a possible D gene is TRBD1 (5 bases). V was shortened by 2 bases and J by 5 bases, with 25 bases between the two germline ends. Germline-derived CDR1 and CDR2 are SGHTA and FQGNSA. The CDR3 consists of 18 residues. CDR3: CASSLNPPNRFLSNEQYF. DNA of the CDR3: TGTGCCAGCAGCTTAAATCCCCCCAACAGGTTTCTTTCCAACGAGCAGTACTTC.

This clone showed up just once. The chain recombines TRBV5-1 with TRBJ1-4, with D maybe TRBD1 (5 bases). The V end was cut by 2 bases, the J end by 5 bases, with 10 bases between. The CDR3 is made up of 14 amino acids. The germline V gene has CDR1 SGHRS and CDR2 YFSETQ. The CDR3 region has the DNA TGCGCCAGCAGCTTCAGGGTAGAAAATGAAAAACTGTTTTTT. This encodes CASSFRVENEKLFF.